The source of this T cell receptor (beta chain) is a study of beta chain features in type 1 diabetes. The entirety of the isolated RNA underwent reverse transcription, so expressed TCRB transcripts were sequenced. Clones were sequenced by immunoSEQ multiplex PCR, and TCRdb holds only the in-frame ones, with some missing. The table shows fewer than 650,000 clones, with about a sixth occurring only once. The V gene's germline CDR1 is SGHRS and CDR2 YFSETQ. Germline trimming cut 2 bases from V and 7 bases from J; bases unmatched to any gene: 11. The CDR3 runs to 16 residues. This chain connects TRBV5-1 to TRBJ2-2; 7 bases are a match to TRBD1. The receptor's source is a young man in good health. The sequenced material came from naive CD4+ T cells from blood. The CDR3 sequence: CASSFIDRAQGGELFF. CDR3 in DNA: TGCGCCAGCAGCTTCATAGACAGGGCGCAGGGCGGGGAGCTGTTTTTT.